This TCR beta chain was found in a study of blood T cell repertoires in COVID-19. About the research overall: In Cohort 3, a recovered donor had either two negative PCRs, clearance, or symptom resolution.

Ages ranged from roughly 18 to 100 years, with residence in around 24 US areas. Self-reported history from a screening survey and questionnaire set each donor's cohort. The germline V gene has CDR1 GTSNPN and CDR2 SVGIG (reference sequence). Trimming shortened V by 0 bases and J by 2 bases, and 5 bases separated the two germline ends. The CDR3 sequence is 12 residues long. Produced via immunoSEQ multiplex PCR; TCRdb's table is partial and in-frame only. Of approximately 360,000 clones in the sample, about 89% were seen once. The chain has TRBV30 and TRBJ2-7; D is ambiguous. This clonotype was obtained from a man aged 40-55 years in a cohort exposed to, infected with or recovered from COVID-19 (not recorded which). The sample consisted of PBMCs or T cells enriched from blood (not recorded which). The CDR3 region has the DNA TGTGCCTGGAGTGTCTTAGCCTACGAGCAGTACTTC. This gives the protein CAWSVLAYEQYF. Full variable domain (missing parts from reference TRBV30 and TRBJ2-7): SQTIHQWPATLVQPVGSPLSLECTVEGTSNPNLYWYRQAAGRGLQLLFYSVGIGQISSEVPQNLSASRPQDRQFILSSKKLLLSDSGFYLCAWSVLAYEQYFGPGTRLTVT.